Sequencing of this TCR beta chain was carried out in a study of shared clonotypes between healthy human individuals. Each of the donors was a healthy adult who was HIV-negative and had not had a recent acute infection or vaccination. Generated by immunoSEQ multiplex PCR, the TCRdb table keeps only in-frame clones and is missing some. The table has about 470,000 clones, more than 75% seen once. CDR1 and CDR2 (germline): MGHRA, YSYEKL. The V end lost 10 bases, the J end lost 2 bases, and 17 bases lay between the germline ends. The CDR3 totals 14 residues. The sequenced sample was PBMCs. The V call is TRBV4-1, the J call TRBJ1-1; no clear D. This sequence originates from a woman between 40 and 55 years old in good health. Some clones in this sample may be carry-over from other donors' samples. The CDR3 region has the DNA TGCGCCACGCGAGGACTGCTCCGAAACACTGAAGCTTTCTTT. As protein: CATRGLLRNTEAFF.